A selection of T cell receptor beta chains follows, all from one sample in a study of cytomegalovirus exposure and HLA in healthy donors. This table comes from immunoSEQ multiplex PCR, and its TCRdb copy is limited to in-frame clones, with some not included. The table includes fewer than 150,000 clones, 70% to 75% detected once. Sequencing was performed on PBMCs. The receptors come from a woman under 40 in good health and CMV-seronegative. Each CDR3 is given with its conserved first and last residue. D genes are given only for firm matches. Only part of the rows carry a size: once, few, many, or a class if the clone is expanded.

TRBJ1-1 . TRBV7-7 . CASSSSQGAEAFF TGTGCTAGCAGCTCTAGTCAGGGCGCTGAAGCTTTCTTT
TRBJ2-1 . TRBV6-5 . CASRDTSYNEQFF TGTGCCAGCAGAGACACATCCTACAATGAGCAGTTCTTC
TRBJ2-6 . TRBV5-1 . CASSVGATGANVLTF TGCGCCAGCAGCGTAGGGGCGACTGGGGCCAACGTCCTGACTTTC
TRBJ2-7 . TRBV5-1 . CASSLAPSDSYEQYF TGCGCCAGCAGCTTGGCCCCCTCAGACTCCTACGAGCAGTACTTC
TRBJ1-6 TRBD1 TRBV5-4 . CASSRGQGNSPLHF TGTGCCAGCAGCCGCGGACAGGGGAATTCACCCCTCCACTTT
TRBJ2-5 . TRBV18 . CASSPGQETQYF TGTGCCAGCTCACCAGGGCAGGAGACCCAGTACTTC
TRBJ2-1 . TRBV28 . CASSPSATNEQFF TGTGCCAGCAGTCCTAGCGCGACCAATGAGCAGTTCTTC
TRBJ2-1 TRBD2 TRBV5-8 . CASSYQRGPSYNEQFF TGTGCCAGCAGCTACCAGCGGGGGCCGTCCTACAATGAGCAGTTCTTC
TRBJ2-2 . TRBV10-1 . CASSESRVSGELFF TGCGCCAGCAGTGAGTCCAGGGTCTCCGGGGAGCTGTTTTTT
TRBJ1-6 . TRBV6-5 . CASSLTGWDSPLHF TGTGCCAGCAGTTTAACAGGGTGGGATTCACCCCTCCACTTT
TRBJ2-1 . TRBV7-9 . CASSLTRGAWNEQFF TGTGCCAGCAGCTTAACCCGCGGGGCCTGGAATGAGCAGTTCTTC
TRBJ2-3 TRBD2 TRBV6-1 few CASSERLAGATDTQYF TGTGCCAGCAGTGAAAGGCTAGCGGGCGCCACAGATACGCAGTATTTT
TRBJ1-6 . TRBV18 . CASSPRESSPLHF TGTGCCAGCTCACCCAGGGAATCCTCACCCCTCCACTTT
TRBJ2-5 TRBD1 TRBV7-8 . CASSLGVTGEETQYF TGTGCCAGCAGCTTAGGAGTAACAGGGGAGGAGACCCAGTACTTC
TRBJ1-2 . TRBV11-3 few CASSLGHNYGYTF TGTGCCAGCAGCTTGGGACATAACTATGGCTACACCTTC